Detailed here is one T cell receptor beta chain. This entry is derived from a study of blood T cell repertoires in COVID-19. As processed by the authors: Amplified reference gene primers provided the basis for estimating nucleated cell counts. Only in-frame clones appear in the TCRdb table, and some are missing; sequencing was by immunoSEQ multiplex PCR. V and J calls plus clone size are reproduced from that table; the DNA served to infer D and trimming. The sample yields 120,000 or so clones, 80% seen once. This TCR was sampled from a man aged 70-80 years with acute or convalescent COVID-19. Material for sequencing was peripheral blood.

The DNA for the CDR3 is TGTGCCAGCAGCTTGGCATCGGGCGGGGAGCTGTTTTTT. Its translation is CASSLASGGELFF. V is TRBV7-9 and J is TRBJ2-2; no definite D call. The CDR3 contains 13 residues. Trimming left V 3 bases short and J 7 bases short, with 9 bases between. From germline, CDR1 is SEHNR and CDR2 FQNEAQ (reference sequence).